These 20 T cell receptor beta chains share one sample of origin, sequenced in a study of T cell repertoires in ileal Crohn's disease. Here immunoSEQ multiplex PCR was the method, and the copy in TCRdb shows in-frame clones only, minus some. The sample yields some 16,000 clones, 92% seen once. The time point was: inflamed ileum from the surgical specimen. The sample was ileal tissue. Source of these receptors: an adult with Crohn's disease.

The chain recombines TRBV5-6 with TRBJ2-1, with 8 nucleotides matching TRBD1. Germline V gene sequence: CDR1 SGHDT, CDR2 YYEEEE. This CDR3 has 15 residues. The V gene end was trimmed by 4 bases and the J gene end by 4 bases; junction bases not matched to a gene: 7. The CDR3 is CASSQGQGPYNEQFF. CDR3 in DNA: TGTGCCAGCAGCCAAGGACAGGGACCTTACAATGAGCAGTTCTTC.

J is TRBJ2-5 and V is TRBV6-6; tentatively, D is TRBD2 (6 bases). The CDR3 totals 13 residues. Looked up from germline, CDR1 is MNHNY and CDR2 is SVGAGI (reference sequence). The V end lost 8 bases, the J end lost 3 bases, and 13 bases lay between the germline ends. CDR3 sequence reads: CASSSGDKETQYF. The CDR3 DNA follows: TGTGCCAGCTCGTCGGGGGATAAAGAGACCCAGTACTTC.

This chain joins TRBV5-6 and TRBJ1-3; D may be TRBD1 (5 bases). In germline, CDR1 is SGHDT, CDR2 YYEEEE. Trimming pared 4 bases from V and 0 bases from J, leaving 14 bases between. This CDR3 is built from 16 residues. The CDR3 sequence: CASSPGWGLSGNTIYF. CDR3 sequence (DNA): TGTGCCAGCAGCCCAGGGTGGGGCCTCTCTGGAAACACCATATATTTT.

The V and J genes are TRBV11-3 and TRBJ2-3; 10 positions match TRBD2. The germline gives CDR1 SGHNT, CDR2 YENEEA. The CDR3 is made up of 15 amino acids. The ends lost 2 bases at V and 4 bases at J; junction bases unmatched: 3. CDR3 sequence: CASSLRAGGPDTQYF. The CDR3 DNA follows: TGTGCCAGCAGCTTACGAGCGGGGGGGCCAGATACGCAGTATTTT.

The CDR3 nucleotides read TGTGCCAGCAGTTCGGCTCCCTTTCGGGACAGCTATGGCTACACCTTC. Translation: CASSSAPFRDSYGYTF. The chain combines TRBV27 with TRBJ1-2; 7 bases fit TRBD1. The ends lost 4 bases at V and 4 bases at J; junction bases unmatched: 12. The CDR3 is 16 residues long. The germline V gene encodes CDR1 MNHEY and CDR2 SMNVEV (reference sequence).

The genes are TRBV27 and TRBJ1-2; the match to TRBD1 covers 9 bases. This CDR3 has 13 amino acids. Trimming at V came to 7 bases and at J to 10 bases, leaving 10 bases not matched to a gene. The germline V gene encodes CDR1 MNHEY and CDR2 SMNVEV (reference sequence). The CDR3 spells CASTTDRGGVYTF. The CDR3 nucleotides read TGTGCCAGCACCACAGACAGGGGGGGTGTCTACACCTTC.

The chain employs TRBV5-1 and TRBJ2-3; 8 bases agree with TRBD1. V lost 3 bases, J lost 2 bases, and 8 bases stayed unmatched. This CDR3 has 16 amino acids. The germline gives CDR1 SGHRS, CDR2 YFSETQ. The CDR3 spells CASSWDRTGLTDTQYF. The DNA of the CDR3 is TGCGCCAGCAGCTGGGATCGGACAGGGCTCACAGATACGCAGTATTTT.

This clone was counted a single time. This chain connects TRBV9 to TRBJ2-3; perhaps TRBD1 as D (6 bases). The CDR3 extends over 13 amino acids. Germline V lookup: CDR1 SGDLS, CDR2 YYNGEE. V was cut by 0 bases and J by 6 bases, with 8 bases left in between. DNA of the CDR3: TGTGCCAGCAGCGTAGAGCAGGGGGATACGCAGTATTTT. It is translated as CASSVEQGDTQYF.

V usage is TRBV6-6 and J usage is TRBJ1-2, with no clear D. The V gene's germline CDR1 is MNHNY and CDR2 SVGAGI (reference sequence). The V end was cut by 0 bases, the J end by 4 bases, with 9 bases between. This CDR3 comprises 14 residues. CDR3 in DNA: TGTGCCAGCAGTTACTCGGCGCAGGTCTATGGCTACACCTTC. Protein: CASSYSAQVYGYTF.

The V and J genes are TRBV7-2 and TRBJ1-3; 9 nucleotides align to TRBD1. In germline, CDR1 is SGHTA, CDR2 FQGNSA. This CDR3 contains 16 residues. V gave up 5 bases and J gave up 2 bases; unmatched junction bases: 7. The CDR3 reads CASSIGTGRPGNTIYF. The CDR3 DNA sequence: TGTGCCAGCAGCATCGGGACAGGGAGACCTGGAAACACCATATATTTT.

The V and J genes are TRBV5-6 and TRBJ1-1; 9 bases align to TRBD1. Germline trimming cut 0 bases from V and 0 bases from J; bases unmatched to any gene: 3. The CDR3 totals 16 residues. Germline lookup yields CDR1 SGHDT and CDR2 YYEEEE. The CDR3 spells CASSLAYRGLNTEAFF. The DNA for the CDR3 is TGTGCCAGCAGCTTGGCCTACAGGGGGCTGAACACTGAAGCTTTCTTT.

The gene calls are TRBV5-1 and TRBJ1-1, with TRBD1 matching over 8 bases. After removal of 2 bases from V and 3 bases from J, the junction contained 0 bases not matched to a gene. CDR1 is SGHRS and CDR2 is YFSETQ in the germline V gene. CDR3 length: 13 amino acids. The CDR3 nucleotides are TGCGCCAGCAGCTTACAGGGGGACACTGAAGCTTTCTTT. As protein: CASSLQGDTEAFF.

The gene calls are TRBV6-6 and TRBJ2-7, with TRBD1 identical over 9 bases. Per germline, CDR1 MNHNY and CDR2 SVGAGI (reference sequence). Trimming cost V 6 bases and J 4 bases; bases outside gene matches: 4. This CDR3 is 13 amino acids long. CDR3 region: CASSGTGYYEQYF. CDR3 coding DNA: TGTGCCAGCAGCGGGACAGGGTATTACGAGCAGTACTTC.

The CDR3 loop is CASSLSGGEETQYF. CDR3 in DNA: TGCGCCAGCAGCTTGAGTGGGGGGGAAGAGACCCAGTACTTC. J is TRBJ2-5 and V is TRBV5-1; 7 bases line up with TRBD2. This CDR3 region has 14 residues. Germline CDR1 and CDR2: SGHRS and YFSETQ. Losses at the gene ends were 1 base for V and 3 bases for J; bases not matched to a gene: 3.

The V and J genes are TRBV18 and TRBJ1-1; D gene ambiguous. From germline, CDR1 is KGHSH and CDR2 LQKENI. There are 14 residues in the CDR3. V was shortened by 5 bases and J by 0 bases, with 10 bases between the two germline ends. This CDR3 is CASSAYTVNTEAFF. The DNA of the CDR3 is TGTGCCAGCTCAGCATACACCGTGAACACTGAAGCTTTCTTT. Filled out from reference TRBV18 and TRBJ1-1, the complete variable domain reads NAGVMQNPRHLVRRRGQEARLRCSPMKGHSHVYWYRQLPEEGLKFMVYLQKENIIDESGMPKERFSAEFPKEGPSILRIQQVVRGDSAAYFCASSAYTVNTEAFFGQGTRLTVV.

This clone was counted a single time. The V and J genes are TRBV9 and TRBJ2-3; TRBD2 matches at 14 bases. This CDR3 is 17 amino acids long. Germline V lookup: CDR1 SGDLS, CDR2 YYNGEE. Trimming at V came to 0 bases and at J to 2 bases, leaving 2 bases not matched to a gene. The CDR3: CASSVGTSGGITDTQYF. The CDR3 coding sequence is TGTGCCAGCAGCGTAGGGACTAGCGGGGGGATCACAGATACGCAGTATTTT.

The gene calls are TRBV6-6 and TRBJ1-5, with D uncertain. Per the germline V gene, CDR1 is MNHNY and CDR2 is SVGAGI (reference sequence). The CDR3 runs to 15 residues. Trimming removed 4 bases from V and 0 bases from J, with 10 bases in between. The CDR3 DNA reads TGTGCCAGCAGTTGGATCCCCGATAGCAATCAGCCCCAGCATTTT. It is translated as CASSWIPDSNQPQHF.

This sequence joins TRBV28 and TRBJ1-6; TRBD1 is a possible D gene (5 bases). The germline CDR1 and CDR2 sequences are MDHEN and SYDVKM. V lost 6 bases to trimming and J lost 7 bases, with 13 bases between them. This CDR3 is 14 amino acids long. The CDR3 DNA is TGTGCCAGCAGAAGGGACGGAAAAAATTCACCCCTCCACTTT. Translation: CASRRDGKNSPLHF.

The chain has TRBV5-6 and TRBJ2-2; D possibly corresponds to TRBD1 (6 bases). V was shortened by 0 bases and J by 3 bases, with 15 bases between the two germline ends. The CDR3 consists of 17 residues. The germline CDR1 and CDR2 sequences are SGHDT and YYEEEE. The CDR3 protein is CASSLVTDRRDTGELFF. As DNA, the CDR3 is TGTGCCAGCAGCTTGGTCACAGACAGGCGGGACACCGGGGAGCTGTTTTTT.

The rearrangement uses TRBV23-1 and TRBJ1-5; D remains unclear. TRBV23-1 is assigned to the ORF class and has an uncertain function. V was shortened by 2 bases and J by 4 bases, with 9 bases between the two germline ends. The CDR3 loop spans 14 amino acids. This CDR3 is CASSQPDKNQPQHF. The CDR3, as DNA: TGCGCCAGCAGTCAACCCGACAAGAATCAGCCCCAGCATTTT.